The T cell receptor beta chain under discussion was sequenced for a study of vaccination effects on CD4 cells after COVID-19. A word on this clone: What it recognizes is unknown.

CD4+ T cells specific for antigen were expanded with viral peptide pools by the ViraFEST assay before sequencing. Subsequent to 10 days of culture, CD4+ T cells were isolated. Absence of prior SARS-CoV-2 infection characterized the vaccine recipients, who showed negative nucleocapsid antibodies. Study-level points and caveats: Marked clonal contraction was seen late after vaccination (in both infection- and vaccine-induced clones). Cross-reaction with common cold coronaviruses was seen in only 1 of 255 vaccine-induced clones from healthy vaccinees.

Some clones are missing from TCRdb's copy, which holds only in-frame ones; the method was immunoSEQ multiplex PCR. The sample has 50,000 to 60,000 clones, about two thirds seen once; the top ten hold 15% to 20%. The CDR3 loop spans 17 amino acids. V shed 2 bases, J shed 3 bases, and the junction held 8 bases outside the gene matches. Germline V CDR1 and CDR2: MNHNS, SASEGT. The sample consisted of CD4+ T cells from PBMCs cultured with SARS-CoV-2 spike peptides, taken before COVID-19 vaccination. The clonotype comes from a human donor who received a COVID-19 vaccine. The chain joins TRBV6-1 to TRBJ2-1; 9 nucleotides agree with TRBD2. The CDR3 DNA reads as TGTGCCAGCAGTGAAAGCGGCAGCGGGGGGTTCTACAATGAGCAGTTCTTC. Residues: CASSESGSGGFYNEQFF.